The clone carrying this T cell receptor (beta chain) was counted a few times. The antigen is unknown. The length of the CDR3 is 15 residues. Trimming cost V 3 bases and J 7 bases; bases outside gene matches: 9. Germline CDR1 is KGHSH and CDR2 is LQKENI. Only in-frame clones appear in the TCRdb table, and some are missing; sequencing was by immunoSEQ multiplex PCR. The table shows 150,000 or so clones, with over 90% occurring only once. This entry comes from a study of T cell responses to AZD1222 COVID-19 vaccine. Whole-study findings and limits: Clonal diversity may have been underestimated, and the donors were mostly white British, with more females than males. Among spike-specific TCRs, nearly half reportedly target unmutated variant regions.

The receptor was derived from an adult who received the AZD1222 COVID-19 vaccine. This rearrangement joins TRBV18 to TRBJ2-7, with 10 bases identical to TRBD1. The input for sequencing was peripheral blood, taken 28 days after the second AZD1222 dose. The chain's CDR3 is CASSPPGQGTYEQYF. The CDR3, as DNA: TGTGCCAGCTCACCGCCGGGACAGGGGACGTATGAGCAGTACTTC.